Below are 23 T cell receptor beta chains sequenced from a single sample in a study of tumor-infiltrating lymphocytes in oesophageal squamous cell carcinoma. One entry per CDR3 protein results from TCRdb running MiXCR on the PCR reads. The table shows 9,500 to 12,000 distinct CDR3 sequences, with around 53% occurring only once. Sample: esophageal tumor tissue. These receptors were obtained from a male donor with esophageal squamous cell carcinoma.

This clonotype was recorded many times. The rearrangement uses TRBV7-9 and TRBJ2-7; 8 positions agree with TRBD1. Germline CDR1 reads SEHNR; CDR2 reads FQNEAQ (reference sequence). The CDR3 is 13 residues long. V lost 6 bases and J lost 7; bases outside the gene matches: 8. CDR3 bases: TGTGCCAGCAGACGACAGGGGTACAATGAGCAGTACTTC. It codes for CASRRQGYNEQYF. Looking up the rest from reference TRBV7-9 and TRBJ2-7 gives the full variable domain: DTGVSQNPRHKITKRGQNVTFRCDPISEHNRLYWYRQTLGQGPEFLTYFQNEAQLEKSRLLSDRFSAERPKGSFSTLEIQRTEQGDSAMYLCASRRQGYNEQYFGPGTRLTVT.

At least ten counts were recorded for this clonotype. The chain joins TRBV19 to TRBJ2-3; maybe TRBD1 (5 bases). Germline V CDR1 and CDR2: LNHDA, SQIVND (reference sequence). Trimming took 5 bases from V and 0 from J, leaving 15 bases between them. This CDR3 region has 16 residues. In DNA, the CDR3 is TGTGCCAGTAGTTCTCGTAGGGGTTCTAGCACAGATACGCAGTATTTT. Translating gives CASSSRRGSSTDTQYF. Drawing the rest from reference TRBV19 and TRBJ2-3, the complete variable domain is DGGITQSPKYLFRKEGQNVTLSCEQNLNHDAMYWYRQDPGQGLRLIYYSQIVNDFQKGDIAEGYSVSREKKESFPLTVTSAQKNPTAFYLCASSSRRGSSTDTQYFGPGTRLTVL.

The CDR3 loop reads CASTPGQSYNEQFF. The CDR3 nucleotides read TGTGCCAGCACCCCGGGACAGTCCTACAATGAGCAGTTCTTC. The chain links TRBV7-9 to TRBJ2-1; TRBD1 matches at 7 bases. Per germline, CDR1 SEHNR and CDR2 FQNEAQ (reference sequence). This CDR3 is 14 amino acids long. The J segment lost 1 base and the V segment lost 7 bases, leaving 4 bases of the junction unmatched.

This clonotype was seen more than once but under ten times. The rearrangement joins TRBV12-3 or TRBV12-4 to TRBJ2-1; TRBD1 matches at 7 bases. The V segment lost 5 bases and the J segment 7 bases; nucleotides outside the gene matches: 2. The CDR3 has 12 residues. CDR3 sequence: CASSPDRNEQFF. In DNA, the CDR3 is TGTGCCAGCAGTCCGGACAGGAATGAGCAGTTCTTC.

Concerning this clonotype: This CDR3 is missing its conserved last phenylalanine or tryptophan, likely due to a read error. The DNA is omitted, as the CDR3 cannot be located on it reliably, and the CDR3 follows TCRdb's listing. This chain's CDR3 is CASSLAGGPAYG. The rearrangement uses TRBV7-2 and TRBJ2-3; the DNA was not compared with TRBD2, the D call given in the table. Per germline, CDR1 SGHTA and CDR2 FQGNSA. The CDR3 is 12 residues long, ends included.

The gene calls are TRBV10-1 and TRBJ2-1; TRBD1 aligns across 9 bases. Unmatched junction bases numbered 11, after V lost 5 bases and J lost 0 bases. CDR1 and CDR2 (germline): WNHNN, SYGVQD (reference sequence). The CDR3 has 18 residues. The DNA of the CDR3 is TGCGCCAGCAGTCCCGGACAGGGGTCTATTAGCTCCTACAATGAGCAGTTCTTC. The encoded protein is CASSPGQGSISSYNEQFF.

J is TRBJ1-3 and V is TRBV12-3 or TRBV12-4; D gene uncertain. The CDR3 is 14 residues long. V gave up 2 bases and J gave up 2 bases, with 7 bases separating them. The CDR3 nucleotides read TGTGCCAGCAGTTTACGGGAAGCTGGAAACACCATATATTTT. This codes for CASSLREAGNTIYF.

The V call is TRBV6-1, the J call TRBJ2-2; no clear D gene. This CDR3 has 14 residues. The V gene lost 3 bases and the J gene lost 6 bases, with 11 bases spanning the gap. The germline CDR1 and CDR2 sequences are MNHNS and SASEGT. The CDR3 loop is CASSEPYKAGELFF. The DNA for the CDR3 is TGTGCCAGCAGTGAGCCCTACAAGGCCGGGGAGCTGTTTTTT.

This clonotype is medium-sized (0.01 to 0.1%) in the sample. A much larger clone lies a single base off, so this may be a read error. The chain carries TRBV7-2 and TRBJ2-7, with 11 bases aligning to TRBD2. CDR3 size: 16 residues. Trimming cost V 0 bases and J 7 bases; bases outside gene matches: 8. Germline-derived CDR1 and CDR2 are SGHTA and FQGNSA. The CDR3 loop is CASSLASGRDYNEQYF. Here the CDR3 DNA reads TGTGCCAGCAGCTTAGCTAGCGGGAGGGACTACAATGAGCAGTACTTC.

The CDR3 reads CASSTTGGGYEQYF. For the CDR3, the DNA is TGTGCCAGCAGCACCACAGGGGGAGGCTACGAGCAGTACTTC. The rearrangement joins TRBV7-6 to TRBJ2-1; 8 bases match TRBD1. The J call is doubtful: the DNA matches TRBJ2-7 better. Germline values: CDR1 SGHVS, CDR2 FNYEAQ. This CDR3 is built from 14 residues.

This chain connects TRBV7-2 to TRBJ2-6; 11 bases agree with TRBD2. The J call may be wrong; the DNA end is better matched by TRBJ2-7. Germline CDR1 is SGHTA and CDR2 is FQGNSA. The CDR3 totals 20 residues. This CDR3 is CASSLAVGPRIAGGPYEQYF. The CDR3 region has the DNA TGTGCCAGCAGCTTAGCGGTGGGGCCCCGAATAGCGGGAGGGCCCTACGAGCAGTACTTC.

The rearrangement joins TRBV27 to TRBJ2-2, with TRBD1 identical over 8 bases. Germline CDR1 is MNHEY and CDR2 is SMNVEV (reference sequence). The V gene end was trimmed by 0 bases and the J gene end by 1 base; junction bases not matched to a gene: 1. CDR3 length: 16 residues. The CDR3 spells CASSLSGTGNTGELFF. CDR3 DNA sequence: TGTGCCAGCAGTTTATCTGGGACAGGGAACACCGGGGAGCTGTTTTTT.

This clonotype qualifies as medium-sized. The chain carries TRBV11-2 and TRBJ2-1; D might be TRBD2 (5 bases). CDR1 and CDR2 (germline): SGHAT, FQNNGV. This CDR3 contains 14 residues. Trimming left V 1 base short and J 6 bases short, with 10 bases between. The CDR3 loop is CASSLGVSGNEQFF. The CDR3 coding sequence is TGTGCCAGCAGCTTAGGTGTGAGCGGCAATGAGCAGTTCTTC.

V is TRBV7-6 and J is TRBJ2-3; 10 bases are a match to TRBD2. TRBJ2-7 explains the end of the DNA better; the J call may be wrong. This CDR3 contains 17 residues. Germline values: CDR1 SGHVS, CDR2 FNYEAQ. The CDR3 protein is CASSLVFLAGAPGEQYF. In nucleotides, the CDR3 is TGTGCCAGCAGCTTAGTATTCCTAGCGGGAGCCCCGGGTGAGCAGTACTTC.

The chain couples TRBV20-1 to TRBJ2-7; D remains unclear. This CDR3 spans 13 amino acids. CDR1 is DFQATT and CDR2 is SNEGSKA in the germline V gene (reference sequence). With 1 base removed from V and 7 bases from J, the gap between germline ends came to 14 bases. Here the CDR3 reads CSARADLLNEQYF. In DNA, the CDR3 is TGCAGTGCTAGAGCTGACTTGTTGAATGAGCAGTACTTC.

The chain couples TRBV6-6 to TRBJ2-3; D is undetermined. Germline V gives CDR1 MNHNY, CDR2 SVGAGI (reference sequence). V was trimmed by 7 bases and J by 0 bases, leaving 14 bases between them. The length of the CDR3 is 15 residues. As DNA, the CDR3 is TGTGCCAGCATGTCGACGATATCTAGCACAGATACGCAGTATTTT. Its protein product is CASMSTISSTDTQYF.

The chain links TRBV7-2 to TRBJ2-2, with D possibly TRBD1 on 5 matching bases. Germline loops: CDR1 SGHTA, CDR2 FQGNSA. V lost 3 bases and J 5 bases, leaving 10 bases between the germline ends. This CDR3 spans 14 amino acids. The CDR3: CASSFQGRTGELFF. CDR3 sequence (DNA): TGTGCCAGCAGCTTCCAGGGAAGGACCGGGGAGCTGTTTTTT.

The chain employs TRBV6-1 and TRBJ2-5; no reliable D call. The J call may be wrong; the DNA end is better matched by TRBJ2-1. The CDR3 loop spans 14 amino acids. The germline V gene encodes CDR1 MNHNS and CDR2 SASEGT. The CDR3 sequence: CASTFLTVNNEQFF. The CDR3 region has the DNA TGTGCCAGCACATTTTTGACTGTCAACAATGAGCAGTTCTTC.

The rearrangement links TRBV15 to TRBJ2-1; 8 bases are a match to TRBD2. V trimming: 3 bases; J trimming: 9 bases; junction bases outside the gene matches: 4. The CDR3 has 13 residues. From germline, CDR1 is LNHNV and CDR2 YYDKDF (reference sequence). The CDR3 DNA follows: TGTGCCACCAGCAGGCCAGCGGGAGTTGAGCAGTTCTTC. Translating gives CATSRPAGVEQFF.

This clonotype was recorded only once. The chain is built from TRBV24-1 and TRBJ2-3, with 9 bases aligning to TRBD2. CDR3 size: 17 residues. The germline V gene has CDR1 KGHDR and CDR2 SFDVKD. V was pared by 3 bases and J by 0 bases, with 6 bases of the junction left unmatched. In nucleotides, the CDR3 is TGTGCCACCAGTGATCCACTAGCGGGTACTAGCACAGATACGCAGTATTTT. Its translation is CATSDPLAGTSTDTQYF.

V usage is TRBV11-2 and J usage is TRBJ1-5; D is perhaps TRBD1 (5 bases). V was clipped by 5 bases and J by 4 bases, with 9 bases between them. The germline gives CDR1 SGHAT, CDR2 FQNNGV. This CDR3 is built from 13 residues. CDR3 in DNA: TGTGCCAGCAGCAACAACAGGAATCAGCCCCAGCATTTT. Translation: CASSNNRNQPQHF.

The chain carries TRBV7-4 and TRBJ1-2, with TRBD1 identical over 7 bases. Per the germline V gene, CDR1 is SGHVT and CDR2 is SQSDAQ. Trimming took 4 bases from V and 5 from J; bases not matched to a gene: 10. The length of the CDR3 is 15 residues. The CDR3 sequence is CASSSQDRFEYGYTF. The CDR3, as DNA: TGTGCCAGCAGCTCCCAGGACAGGTTTGAATATGGCTACACCTTC. Filled out from reference TRBV7-4 and TRBJ1-2, the complete variable domain reads GAGVSQSPRYKVAKRGRDVALRCDSISGHVTLYWYRQTLGQGSEVLTYSQSDAQRDKSGRPSGRFSAERPERSVSTLKIQRTEQGDSAVYLCASSSQDRFEYGYTFGSGTRLTVV.

J is TRBJ2-3 and V is TRBV7-3; maybe TRBD1 (6 bases). The CDR3 consists of 15 residues. V was cut by 5 bases and J by 2 bases, with 14 bases left in between. Per the germline V gene, CDR1 is SGHTA and CDR2 is FQGTGA. Written as DNA, the CDR3 is TGTGCCAGCAGCAAAACCGGGACAATCACAGATACGCAGTATTTT. Its translation: CASSKTGTITDTQYF.